This passage covers 14 T cell receptor beta chains from one sample sequenced in a study of shared clonotypes between healthy human individuals. Data came from immunoSEQ multiplex PCR; TCRdb stores just in-frame clones and leaves some out. This table holds about 460,000 clones, 70% to 80% found once. Sequencing used PBMCs. These TCRs come from a woman between 40 and 50 years old in good health. Some clones in this sample may be carry-over from other donors' samples.

The genes are TRBV7-2 and TRBJ2-3; perhaps TRBD1 as D (6 bases). CDR3 length: 15 residues. The germline V and J ends were trimmed by 3 bases and 2 bases, with 12 bases remaining between them. CDR1 and CDR2 from the germline V gene are SGHTA and FQGNSA. Here the CDR3 reads CASSLGQGHTDTQYF. CDR3 bases: TGTGCCAGCAGCTTGGGCCAGGGACACACAGATACGCAGTATTTT.

This sequence joins TRBV9 and TRBJ2-1; 9 bases are shared with TRBD2. There are 15 residues in the CDR3. Germline V lookup: CDR1 SGDLS, CDR2 YYNGEE. V was clipped by 5 bases and J by 4 bases; unmatched bases: 7. The CDR3 DNA sequence: TGTGCCAGCAGTACGGGACTAGCAGAATACAATGAGCAGTTCTTC. Its protein is CASSTGLAEYNEQFF.

The chain links TRBV14 to TRBJ2-7; TRBD2 matches 7 bases. Germline CDR1 reads SGHDN; CDR2 reads FVKESK. The CDR3 runs 17 residues. The ends lost 0 bases at V and 4 bases at J; junction bases unmatched: 12. CDR3 in amino acids: CASSQEGLPAEEYEQYF. The CDR3 DNA reads as TGTGCCAGCAGCCAAGAGGGACTACCAGCGGAGGAGTACGAGCAGTACTTC.

The chain uses TRBV19 and TRBJ2-1; 11 nucleotides agree with TRBD2. The ends lost 3 bases at V and 5 bases at J; junction bases unmatched: 3. CDR1 LNHDA and CDR2 SQIVND come from the germline V gene (reference sequence). CDR3 length: 15 residues. CDR3 in DNA: TGTGCCAGTAGTATTTCTAGCGGGAGGCACAATGAGCAGTTCTTC. This codes for CASSISSGRHNEQFF. The full variable domain, rest sourced from reference TRBV19 and TRBJ2-1, is DGGITQSPKYLFRKEGQNVTLSCEQNLNHDAMYWYRQDPGQGLRLIYYSQIVNDFQKGDIAEGYSVSREKKESFPLTVTSAQKNPTAFYLCASSISSGRHNEQFFGPGTRLTVL.

In DNA, the CDR3 is TGTGCCAGCAGCCCCGATGGGGGGGGCGGGCACACTGAAGCTTTCTTT. It encodes CASSPDGGGGHTEAFF. V usage is TRBV6-4 and J usage is TRBJ1-1, with D possibly being TRBD1 (6 bases). This CDR3 contains 16 residues. Germline CDR1 is MRHNA and CDR2 is SNTAGT. The V and J ends lost 6 bases and 3 bases respectively, with 20 bases between them.

The chain couples TRBV7-9 to TRBJ1-1; D is uncertain. CDR3 length equals 13 residues. V was cut by 5 bases and J by 1 base, with 8 bases left in between. The V gene's germline CDR1 is SEHNR and CDR2 FQNEAQ (reference sequence). CDR3: CASSLSRNTEAFF. CDR3 coding DNA: TGTGCCAGCAGCCTCTCGAGGAACACTGAAGCTTTCTTT.

The CDR3 spells CASSPAFSGANVLTF. The DNA of the CDR3 is TGTGCCAGCAGCCCCGCCTTCTCCGGGGCCAACGTCCTGACTTTC. This chain connects TRBV7-6 to TRBJ2-6, with unresolved D. CDR1 is SGHVS, CDR2 FNYEAQ, per germline. V lost 5 bases and J 4 bases, leaving 12 bases between the germline ends. This CDR3 is built from 15 residues.

On this clone: A read error may explain this, as a much larger clone is one base away. V is TRBV11-3 and J is TRBJ2-2; TRBD2 matches 8 bases. Germline values: CDR1 SGHNT, CDR2 YENEEA. CDR3 length equals 17 residues. CDR3 protein: CASSENSAGVYTGEPFF. CDR3 DNA sequence: TGTGCCAGCAGCGAGAACTCAGCGGGAGTGTACACCGGGGAGCCGTTTTTT.

The V and J genes are TRBV28 and TRBJ2-7; 13 nucleotides match TRBD2. Germline V gives CDR1 MDHEN, CDR2 SYDVKM. V shed 6 bases and J 4 bases; nucleotides not matched to a gene: 3. The CDR3 is 14 residues long. The CDR3 DNA reads as TGTGCCAGCAGGTCGACTAGCGGGAGGTACGAGCAGTACTTC. This codes for CASRSTSGRYEQYF.

The V and J genes are TRBV7-3 and TRBJ1-2; 7 bases are shared with TRBD1. This CDR3 comprises 16 residues. V was clipped by 5 bases and J by 4 bases; unmatched bases: 13. From germline, CDR1 is SGHTA and CDR2 FQGTGA. CDR3 sequence reads: CASSPTLSTGSYGYTF. In nucleotides, the CDR3 is TGTGCCAGCAGCCCAACCCTTTCGACAGGGAGCTATGGCTACACCTTC.

A note on this clone: Other DNA sequences of this sample code for an identical CDR3. The rearrangement uses TRBV9 and TRBJ2-5, with 8 bases matching TRBD2. CDR1 SGDLS and CDR2 YYNGEE come from the germline V gene. The CDR3 runs to 14 residues. Unmatched junction bases numbered 5, after V lost 5 bases and J lost 2 bases. The CDR3 loop reads CASSPTSAQETQYF. As DNA, the CDR3 is TGTGCCAGCAGTCCGACTAGCGCGCAAGAGACCCAGTACTTC.

The gene calls are TRBV2 and TRBJ1-5; a possible D gene is TRBD1 (5 bases). Germline V gene data show CDR1 as SNHLY and CDR2 as FYNNEI. The CDR3 length is 14 residues. The ends were cut back, 8 bases at V and 0 bases at J, with 11 bases in the middle. CDR3 DNA sequence: TGTGCCAGCGGGGGTCTTATTAGCAATCAGCCCCAGCATTTT. Its translation is CASGGLISNQPQHF. The variable domain in full, with the rest retrieved from reference TRBV2 and TRBJ1-5, is EPEVTQTPSHQVTQMGQEVILRCVPISNHLYFYWYRQILGQKVEFLVSFYNNEISEKSEIFDDQFSVERPDGSNFTLKIRSTKLEDSAMYFCASGGLISNQPQHFGDGTRLSIL.

The V gene is TRBV2, the J gene TRBJ2-2; D is unclear. Germline-derived CDR1 and CDR2 are SNHLY and FYNNEI. The ends were cut back, 4 bases at V and 8 bases at J, with 5 bases in the middle. This CDR3 region has 11 residues. In DNA form, the CDR3 reads TGTGCCAGCAGTGTGGGAGGGGAGCTGTTTTTT. It yields the protein CASSVGGELFF.

This chain connects TRBV4-3 to TRBJ2-3; 10 nucleotides align to TRBD2. This CDR3 is built from 16 residues. J gave up 5 bases and V 0 bases, and 5 bases lay outside the gene matches. In germline, CDR1 is LGHNA, CDR2 YSLEER. The CDR3 sequence: CASSQDPAGGGDTQYF. In DNA, the CDR3 is TGCGCCAGCAGCCAAGATCCAGCGGGAGGGGGAGATACGCAGTATTTT.